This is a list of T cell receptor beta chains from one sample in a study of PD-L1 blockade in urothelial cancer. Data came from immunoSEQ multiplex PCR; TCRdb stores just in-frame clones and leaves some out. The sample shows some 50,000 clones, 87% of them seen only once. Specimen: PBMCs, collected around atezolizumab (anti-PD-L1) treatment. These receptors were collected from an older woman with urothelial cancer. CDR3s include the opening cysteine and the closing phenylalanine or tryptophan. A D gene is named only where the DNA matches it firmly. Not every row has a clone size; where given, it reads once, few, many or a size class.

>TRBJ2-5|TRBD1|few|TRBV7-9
CASSLGDSMLETQYF
TGTGCCAGCAGCTTAGGGGACAGTATGCTAGAGACCCAGTACTTC
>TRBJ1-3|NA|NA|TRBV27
CASSLKQPGNTIYF
TGTGCCAGCAGTTTAAAACAGCCTGGAAACACCATATATTTT
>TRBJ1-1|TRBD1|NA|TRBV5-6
CASSLVGGQIWNTEAFF
TGTGCCAGCAGCTTGGTAGGGGGCCAAATATGGAACACTGAAGCTTTCTTT
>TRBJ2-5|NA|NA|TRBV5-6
CASSFLYRETQYF
TGTGCCAGCAGCTTCCTATATCGGGAGACCCAGTACTTC
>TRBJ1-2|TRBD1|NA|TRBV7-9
CASSLWDRERYTF
TGTGCCAGCAGCTTATGGGACAGGGAACGCTACACCTTC
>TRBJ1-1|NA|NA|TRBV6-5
CASSYVQNTEAFF
TGTGCCAGCAGTTACGTTCAGAACACTGAAGCTTTCTTT
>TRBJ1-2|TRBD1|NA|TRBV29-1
CSVDTGGANYGYTF
TGCAGCGTTGATACAGGGGGAGCTAACTATGGCTACACCTTC
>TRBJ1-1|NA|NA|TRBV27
CASSSREGGMNTEAFF
TGTGCCAGCAGTTCCCGGGAGGGTGGGATGAACACTGAAGCTTTCTTT
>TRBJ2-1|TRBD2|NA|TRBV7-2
CASSIAGGPDEQFF
TGTGCCAGCAGCATAGCGGGAGGCCCGGATGAGCAGTTCTTC
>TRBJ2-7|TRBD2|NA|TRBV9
CASSSGGGPSYEQYF
TGTGCCAGCAGCTCAGGCGGGGGGCCGTCCTACGAGCAGTACTTC
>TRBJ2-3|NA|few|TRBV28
CASSYSTDTQYF
TGTGCCAGCAGTTACTCCACAGATACGCAGTATTTT
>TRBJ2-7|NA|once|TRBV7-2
CASSLGLNTYEQYF
TGTGCCAGCAGCTTGGGGCTGAATACCTACGAGCAGTACTTC
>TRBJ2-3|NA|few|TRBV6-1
CASSETRVSTDTQYF
TGTGCCAGCAGTGAAACTAGAGTCAGCACAGATACGCAGTATTTT
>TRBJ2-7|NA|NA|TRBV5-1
CASSGLNSYEQYF
TGCGCCAGCAGCGGACTAAACTCCTACGAGCAGTACTTC
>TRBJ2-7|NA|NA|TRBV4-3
CASSQVRGSYEQYF
TGCGCCAGCAGCCAAGTCCGCGGGTCCTACGAGCAGTACTTC
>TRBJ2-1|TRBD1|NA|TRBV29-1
CSVAQGPMEFF
TGCAGCGTGGCACAGGGGCCCATGGAGTTCTTC
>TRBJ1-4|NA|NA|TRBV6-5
CATSRYLNEKLFF
TGTGCCACCTCCCGCTACCTTAATGAAAAACTGTTTTTT
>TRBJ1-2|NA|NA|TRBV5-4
CASSWAATAVYGYTF
TGTGCCAGCAGCTGGGCCGCGACAGCAGTCTATGGCTACACCTTC
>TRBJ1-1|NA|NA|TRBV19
CASSIDRYSLAFF
TGTGCCAGTAGTATAGATCGCTACAGTTTGGCTTTCTTT
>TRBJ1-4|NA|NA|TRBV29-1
CSVGGRGTNEKLFF
TGCAGCGTTGGCGGGAGGGGAACTAATGAAAAACTGTTTTTT
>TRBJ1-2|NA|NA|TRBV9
CASSVGSGSGGYGYTF
TGTGCCAGCAGCGTAGGGTCCGGGTCCGGGGGCTATGGCTACACCTTC
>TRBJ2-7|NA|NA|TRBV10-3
CATRTTSYEQYF
TGTGCCACCAGGACGACTTCCTACGAGCAGTACTTC
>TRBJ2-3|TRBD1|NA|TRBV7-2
CASSGQEKDTQYF
TGTGCCAGCAGCGGACAGGAGAAAGATACGCAGTATTTT
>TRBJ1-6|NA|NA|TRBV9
CASSVGDILDSPLHF
TGTGCCAGCAGCGTAGGAGACATCCTCGATTCACCCCTCCACTTT
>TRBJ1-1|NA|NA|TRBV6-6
CASSFQGSTEAFF
TGTGCCAGCAGTTTCCAGGGAAGCACTGAAGCTTTCTTT
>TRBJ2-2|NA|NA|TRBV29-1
CSVVGRYTGELFF
TGCAGCGTTGTTGGCAGGTACACCGGGGAGCTGTTTTTT
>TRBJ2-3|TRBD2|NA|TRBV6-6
CASSPLAPKLADTQYF
TGTGCCAGCAGTCCACTAGCGCCAAAGCTTGCAGATACGCAGTATTTT
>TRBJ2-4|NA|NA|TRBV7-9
CASSLPSWLAKNIQYF
TGTGCCAGCAGCTTACCCTCCTGGCTAGCCAAAAACATTCAGTACTTC